Shown below are 32 T cell receptor beta chains from a single sample sequenced in a study of OX40 agonist ivuxolimab in advanced cancers. Method: immunoSEQ multiplex PCR; TCRdb's copy keeps in-frame clones and lacks some. The sample yields over 15,000 clones, more than 75% seen once. The source material was CD4+ or CD8+ T cells sorted from blood, sampled in a trial of the OX40 agonist ivuxolimab. The origin of the receptors is an adult with an advanced solid tumor such as melanoma, head and neck, liver or kidney cancer.

The rearrangement joins TRBV7-6 to TRBJ2-1; D might be TRBD2 (5 bases). The V end lost 5 bases, the J end lost 2 bases, and 10 bases lay between the germline ends. Germline lookup yields CDR1 SGHVS and CDR2 FNYEAQ. The CDR3 extends over 14 amino acids. The CDR3 nucleotides read TGTGCCAGCAGCCTCGCCGGGACCTACAATGAGCAGTTCTTC. Translated: CASSLAGTYNEQFF.

The chain joins TRBV6-5 to TRBJ1-2; 10 bases agree with TRBD1. The CDR3 has 14 amino acids. V was pared by 4 bases and J by 8 bases, with 7 bases of the junction left unmatched. CDR1 is MNHEY and CDR2 is SVGAGI in the germline V gene. The CDR3 loop reads CASSSPGTGEGYTF. The CDR3, as DNA: TGTGCCAGCAGTTCGCCGGGGACAGGGGAGGGCTACACCTTC.

This chain joins TRBV5-1 and TRBJ2-1, with TRBD2 as a possible D gene (5 bases). This CDR3 has 14 residues. Germline values: CDR1 SGHRS, CDR2 YFSETQ. Trimming removed 0 bases from V and 7 bases from J, with 11 bases in between. The CDR3 sequence is CASSLALAVNEQFF. CDR3 bases: TGCGCCAGCAGCTTGGCGCTAGCTGTTAATGAGCAGTTCTTC.

This chain uses TRBV28 with TRBJ2-7, with D unclear. The V end lost 3 bases, the J end lost 2 bases, and 8 bases lay between the germline ends. The CDR3 extends over 13 amino acids. Germline-derived CDR1 and CDR2 are MDHEN and SYDVKM. The CDR3 region has the DNA TGTGCCAGCAGTTTTAAGGCTACCTACGAGCAGTACTTC. Amino acids: CASSFKATYEQYF.

The gene calls are TRBV4-3 and TRBJ2-7; weak D call: TRBD1 (6 bases). Per the germline V gene, CDR1 is LGHNA and CDR2 is YSLEER. This CDR3 is 15 amino acids long. V lost 0 bases and J 1 base, leaving 10 bases between the germline ends. The CDR3 reads CASSQDLGQSYEQYF. The CDR3 coding sequence is TGCGCCAGCAGCCAAGATCTAGGACAGTCCTACGAGCAGTACTTC.

This chain connects TRBV13 to TRBJ1-3, with D tentatively TRBD1 (6 bases). V was clipped by 6 bases and J by 3 bases, with 12 bases between them. From germline, CDR1 is PRHDT and CDR2 FYEKMQ (reference sequence). The CDR3 contains 14 residues. In DNA form, the CDR3 reads TGTGCCAGCAGTTCTAGGGGGTTTGGAAACACCATATATTTT. This encodes CASSSRGFGNTIYF.

CDR3 sequence reads: CASSSPGTTNTGELFF. CDR3 bases: TGTGCCAGCAGCTCCCCCGGGACAACGAACACCGGGGAGCTGTTTTTT. This chain links TRBV11-2 with TRBJ2-2; tentatively, D is TRBD1 (6 bases). The length of the CDR3 is 16 residues. Germline-derived CDR1 and CDR2 are SGHAT and FQNNGV. The V gene lost 4 bases and the J gene lost 0 bases, with 12 bases spanning the gap.

The chain joins TRBV27 to TRBJ2-7; 8 positions agree with TRBD1. This CDR3 is built from 15 residues. Germline V gene sequence: CDR1 MNHEY, CDR2 SMNVEV (reference sequence). The V and J ends lost 3 bases and 2 bases, in that order; junction bases with no gene match: 6. The CDR3 is CASSFTGGYAYEQYF. The CDR3 DNA reads TGTGCCAGCAGTTTTACAGGGGGATACGCCTACGAGCAGTACTTC.

The V gene is TRBV9, the J gene TRBJ1-2; the D is unclear. CDR3 size: 12 residues. With 0 bases removed from V and 4 bases from J, the gap between germline ends came to 4 bases. The V gene's germline CDR1 is SGDLS and CDR2 YYNGEE. The CDR3 DNA is TGTGCCAGCAGCGTAGAGGGCTATGGCTACACCTTC. Residues: CASSVEGYGYTF.

The rearrangement uses TRBV7-2 and TRBJ2-1, with 10 bases aligning to TRBD2. Germline V gene data show CDR1 as SGHTA and CDR2 as FQGNSA. Unmatched junction bases numbered 11, after V lost 5 bases and J lost 10 bases. This CDR3 comprises 15 residues. CDR3 in amino acids: CASSQAGGFLGEQFF. The CDR3 DNA sequence: TGTGCCAGCAGCCAAGCGGGAGGGTTTTTAGGGGAGCAGTTCTTC.

The rearrangement links TRBV4-3 to TRBJ2-1, with 11 bases lining up with TRBD2. Germline CDR1 LGHNA, CDR2 YSLEER. The CDR3 length is 15 residues. V trimming: 0 bases; J trimming: 7 bases; junction bases outside the gene matches: 2. The CDR3 DNA reads as TGCGCCAGCAGCCAAGAAACTAGCGGGAGAAATGAGCAGTTCTTC. Amino acid sequence: CASSQETSGRNEQFF.

V usage is TRBV10-3 and J usage is TRBJ1-1, with 10 bases aligning to TRBD1. This CDR3 comprises 15 residues. The germline V gene encodes CDR1 ENHRY and CDR2 SYGVKD. With V trimmed by 4 bases and J by 5 bases, 7 bases remained unmatched. CDR3 coding DNA: TGTGCCATCAGTGTAACCGGGACAGGGGAGACTGAAGCTTTCTTT. It yields the protein CAISVTGTGETEAFF.

The chain couples TRBV6-6 to TRBJ2-1; TRBD1 agrees at 11 bases. V gave up 2 bases and J gave up 1 base; unmatched junction bases: 1. The V gene's germline CDR1 is MNHNY and CDR2 SVGAGI (reference sequence). The CDR3 totals 16 residues. The CDR3 DNA reads TGTGCCAGCAGTTACGGGACAGGGGGATCCTACAATGAGCAGTTCTTC. It encodes CASSYGTGGSYNEQFF.

V usage is TRBV7-2 and J usage is TRBJ1-5; 7 bases match TRBD1. Trimming at V came to 1 base and at J to 5 bases, leaving 5 bases not matched to a gene. Germline-derived CDR1 and CDR2 are SGHTA and FQGNSA. CDR3 length: 15 residues. CDR3 amino acids: CASSLVGDSDQPQHF. CDR3 in DNA: TGTGCCAGCAGCTTAGTCGGGGACAGCGATCAGCCCCAGCATTTT.

The genes are TRBV2 and TRBJ2-1, with 10 bases matching TRBD1. This CDR3 comprises 14 residues. Germline CDR1 and CDR2: SNHLY and FYNNEI. V shed 5 bases, J shed 8 bases, and the junction held 6 bases outside the gene matches. Here the CDR3 reads CASSSGTGDDEQFF. CDR3 bases: TGTGCCAGCAGTTCCGGGACAGGGGATGATGAGCAGTTCTTC.

By frequency in the sample, this clone is medium-sized (0.01 to 0.1%). This sequence joins TRBV6-1 and TRBJ1-5; D not certain. CDR3 size: 13 residues. With 5 bases removed from V and 1 base from J, the gap between germline ends came to 6 bases. The germline gives CDR1 MNHNS, CDR2 SASEGT. CDR3 in amino acids: CASSPYSNQPQHF. CDR3 coding DNA: TGTGCCAGCAGTCCCTACAGCAATCAGCCCCAGCATTTT.

The chain carries TRBV2 and TRBJ1-4; no reliable D call. Germline CDR1 and CDR2: SNHLY and FYNNEI. Between the trimmed V and J ends, which lost 2 bases and 0 bases, there was a span of 7 bases. The CDR3 consists of 15 residues. In nucleotides, the CDR3 is TGTGCCAGCAGTGAAACAAGTGCAACTAATGAAAAACTGTTTTTT. Translated, it gives CASSETSATNEKLFF. The variable domain in full, completed from reference TRBV2 and TRBJ1-4, reads EPEVTQTPSHQVTQMGQEVILRCVPISNHLYFYWYRQILGQKVEFLVSFYNNEISEKSEIFDDQFSVERPDGSNFTLKIRSTKLEDSAMYFCASSETSATNEKLFFGSGTQLSVL.

The V gene is TRBV2, the J gene TRBJ1-2; no clear D. Trimming stripped 11 bases from V and 6 bases from J, with 16 bases between. CDR3 length: 12 residues. Germline lookup yields CDR1 SNHLY and CDR2 FYNNEI. In nucleotides, the CDR3 is TGTGCCTCGTACCTGCAGAGAAATGGCTACACCTTC. This encodes CASYLQRNGYTF.

The CDR3 region is CASSLDGGNTEAFF. As DNA, the CDR3 is TGTGCCAGCAGCTTAGATGGTGGTAACACTGAAGCTTTCTTT. The chain combines TRBV7-8 with TRBJ1-1; unclear D gene. The germline gives CDR1 SGHVS, CDR2 FQNEAQ. CDR3 length: 14 residues. V shed 1 base and J shed 2 bases, with 8 bases lying between them.

A few counts support this clone. The chain is built from TRBV29-1 and TRBJ2-1; the match to TRBD2 covers 10 bases. The CDR3 is made up of 14 amino acids. The germline gives CDR1 SQVTM, CDR2 ANQGSEA. The V gene end was trimmed by 1 base and the J gene end by 6 bases; junction bases not matched to a gene: 3. For the CDR3, the DNA is TGCAGCGTTGAAGGGCTAGCGGGAGTCAATGAGCAGTTCTTC. It codes for CSVEGLAGVNEQFF.

The CDR3 region has the DNA TGTGCCAGTAGTATACTGATAACCCACGAGCAGTACTTC. Amino acid sequence: CASSILITHEQYF. The chain uses TRBV19 and TRBJ2-7; D gene uncertain. The CDR3 totals 13 residues. Germline V gives CDR1 LNHDA, CDR2 SQIVND (reference sequence). Trimming cost V 2 bases and J 5 bases, with 10 bases left between them.

The sample holds a few counts of this clone. The chain employs TRBV9 and TRBJ2-5; D is undetermined. V dropped 3 bases and J dropped 2 bases, with 8 bases sitting between them. CDR1 SGDLS and CDR2 YYNGEE come from the germline V gene. The CDR3 extends over 13 amino acids. DNA of the CDR3: TGTGCCAGCAGCGAGAAGAGTCAAGAGACCCAGTACTTC. It specifies CASSEKSQETQYF.

V and J are TRBV10-3 and TRBJ2-1, with a weak D call TRBD1 (6 bases). The CDR3 is made up of 15 amino acids. In germline, CDR1 is ENHRY, CDR2 SYGVKD. The germline V and J ends were trimmed by 2 bases and 1 base, with 9 bases remaining between them. The CDR3 spells CAISERQGSYNEQFF. In DNA form, the CDR3 reads TGTGCCATCAGTGAGAGGCAGGGGTCCTACAATGAGCAGTTCTTC.

The CDR3 loop reads CASSGPGTGAFGNTIYF. The CDR3 nucleotides are TGTGCCAGCAGCGGCCCCGGGACAGGGGCATTTGGAAACACCATATATTTT. The chain combines TRBV9 with TRBJ1-3, with 10 bases fitting TRBD1. Germline V lookup: CDR1 SGDLS, CDR2 YYNGEE. CDR3 length: 17 residues. Trimming at V came to 3 bases and at J to 3 bases, leaving 9 bases not matched to a gene.

V and J are TRBV7-3 and TRBJ1-1; D unclear. CDR3 length equals 13 residues. Germline CDR1 reads SGHTA; CDR2 reads FQGTGA. V was shortened by 2 bases and J by 7 bases, with 11 bases between the two germline ends. The CDR3 here is CASSLAGIGEAFF. CDR3 coding DNA: TGTGCCAGCAGCTTAGCTGGGATCGGTGAAGCTTTCTTT.

DNA of the CDR3: TGTGCCAGCAGCTTAGATTTCCTAGCAGCTAAATACGAGCAGTACTTC. Protein: CASSLDFLAAKYEQYF. The V and J genes are TRBV7-9 and TRBJ2-7, with a tentative D call TRBD2 (5 bases). The germline V and J ends were trimmed by 1 base and 4 bases, with 17 bases remaining between them. This CDR3 is 16 amino acids long. Germline V gene lookup returns CDR1 SEHNR and CDR2 FQNEAQ (reference sequence).

Details on this clone: One junction end does not reproduce the germline sequence, and a read error may be involved. The rearrangement uses TRBV6-1 and TRBJ2-5; 7 positions agree with TRBD2. The CDR3 runs to 15 residues. Germline V gene lookup returns CDR1 MNHNS and CDR2 SASEGT. CDR3 sequence (DNA): TGCGCCAGCAGTGAGTCAGGGACTACGGAAGAGACCCAGTACTTC. Amino acid sequence: CASSESGTTEETQYF.

This clone is a singleton in its sample. The rearrangement joins TRBV9 to TRBJ2-3; tentative D call: TRBD2 (5 bases). CDR3 length: 12 amino acids. CDR1 and CDR2 from the germline V gene are SGDLS and YYNGEE. Trimming removed 3 bases from V and 9 bases from J, with 11 bases in between. DNA for the CDR3: TGTGCCAGCAGCGCCGAGAAGCGGACGCAGTATTTT. Amino acid sequence: CASSAEKRTQYF.

This rearrangement joins TRBV7-8 to TRBJ2-7, with 12 positions matching TRBD2. V lost 4 bases to trimming and J lost 2 bases; unmatched junction nucleotides: 3. Germline V lookup: CDR1 SGHVS, CDR2 FQNEAQ. This CDR3 spans 15 amino acids. This CDR3 is CASSWTSGKPYEQYF. The CDR3 bases are TGTGCCAGCAGCTGGACTAGCGGGAAGCCCTACGAGCAGTACTTC. Complete variable domain (other parts from reference TRBV7-8 and TRBJ2-7): GAGVSQSPRYKVAKRGQDVALRCDPISGHVSLFWYQQALGQGPEFLTYFQNEAQLDKSGLPSDRFFAERPEGSVSTLKIQRTQQEDSAVYLCASSWTSGKPYEQYFGPGTRLTVT.

This chain connects TRBV5-5 to TRBJ2-7; the match to TRBD1 covers 7 bases. Germline CDR1 SGHKS, CDR2 YYEKEE (reference sequence). This CDR3 region has 13 residues. The junction had 3 bases not matched to a gene; V was cut back by 4 bases and J by 2 bases. Here the CDR3 reads CASSAGQAYEQYF. For the CDR3, the DNA is TGTGCCAGCAGCGCAGGACAGGCCTACGAGCAGTACTTC.

In its sample, this clone was seen once. The chain couples TRBV21-1 to TRBJ2-1; the DNA was not compared with TRBD2, the D call given in the table. TRBV21-1 is assigned pseudogene status. The CDR3 consists of 16 residues. CDR3 in amino acids: CASSLLEREGLNEQFF. As DNA, the CDR3 is TGTGCCAGCAGCCTCCTGGAGCGGGAGGGGTTAAATGAGCAGTTCTTC.

The genes are TRBV9 and TRBJ2-7; D is tentatively TRBD1 or TRBD2 (5 bases each). The CDR3 sequence is 15 residues long. The germline V gene has CDR1 SGDLS and CDR2 YYNGEE. Between the trimmed V and J ends, which lost 4 bases and 0 bases, there was a span of 14 bases. The CDR3 sequence: CASSSGTAASYEQYF. The CDR3 nucleotides are TGTGCCAGCAGCTCCGGGACGGCTGCCTCCTACGAGCAGTACTTC. Full variable domain (rest looked up from reference TRBV9 and TRBJ2-7): DSGVTQTPKHLITATGQRVTLRCSPRSGDLSVYWYQQSLDQGLQFLIQYYNGEERAKGNILERFSAQQFPDLHSELNLSSLELGDSALYFCASSSGTAASYEQYFGPGTRLTVT.